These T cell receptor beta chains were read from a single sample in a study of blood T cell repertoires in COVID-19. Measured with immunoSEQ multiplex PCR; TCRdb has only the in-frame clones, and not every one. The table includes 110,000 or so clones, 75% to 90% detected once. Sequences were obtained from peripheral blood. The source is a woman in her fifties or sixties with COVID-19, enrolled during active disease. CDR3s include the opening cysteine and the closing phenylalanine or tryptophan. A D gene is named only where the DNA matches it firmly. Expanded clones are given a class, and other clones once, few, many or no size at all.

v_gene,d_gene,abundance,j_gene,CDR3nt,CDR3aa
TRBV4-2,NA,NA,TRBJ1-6,TGTGCCAGCAGCGAAGTCACAGCCCCGAATAATTCACCCCTCCACTTT,CASSEVTAPNNSPLHF
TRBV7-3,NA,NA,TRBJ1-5,TGTGCCAGCAGCTTAAGGGCAGGGAATCAGCCCCAGCATTTT,CASSLRAGNQPQHF
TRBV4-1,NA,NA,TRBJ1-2,TGCGCCAGCTCGAACATTTTCAGGGAACGGCATGGCTACACCTTC,CASSNIFRERHGYTF
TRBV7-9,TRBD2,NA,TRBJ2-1,TGTGCCAGCAGCCCCAGGCCGGGACTAGCGGGGTCAATTGAGCAGTTCTTC,CASSPRPGLAGSIEQFF
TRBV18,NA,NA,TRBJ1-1,TGTGCCAGCCCCAGGATTCCAGGGAATTTGAACACTGAAGCTTTCTTT,CASPRIPGNLNTEAFF
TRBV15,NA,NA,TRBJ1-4,TGTGCCACCAGCAGCGGCTACAGGGATTCTAATGAAAAACTGTTTTTT,CATSSGYRDSNEKLFF
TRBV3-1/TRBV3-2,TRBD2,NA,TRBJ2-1,TGTGCCAGCAAGGCGGGGGGGTTCTACAATGAGCAGTTCTTC,CASKAGGFYNEQFF
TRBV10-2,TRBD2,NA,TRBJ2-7,TGCGCCACCACTGGACTAGCGGGGGGATACGAGCAGTACTTC,CATTGLAGGYEQYF
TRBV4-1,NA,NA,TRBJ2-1,TGCGCCAGCAGCCAAACCTTCAGGGTGGGGAATGAGCAGTTCTTC,CASSQTFRVGNEQFF
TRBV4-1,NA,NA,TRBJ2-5,TGCGCCAGCAGCCAAATTGTCCGGGATATATCGGGGGAGACCCAGTACTTC,CASSQIVRDISGETQYF
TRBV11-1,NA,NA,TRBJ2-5,TGTGCCAGCAGCTTAAAAAGACAGGACCAAGAGACCCAGTACTTC,CASSLKRQDQETQYF
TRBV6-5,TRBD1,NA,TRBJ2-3,TGTGCCAGCGGACGACAGGGGAGCACAGATACGCAGTATTTT,CASGRQGSTDTQYF
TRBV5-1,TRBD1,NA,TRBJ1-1,TGCGCCAGCAGCTTTTCCGGGACAGCGAACACTGAAGCTTTCTTT,CASSFSGTANTEAFF
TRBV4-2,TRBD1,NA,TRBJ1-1,TGTGCCAGCAGCCATGGACAGGGGGCGTCATACAGTGAAGCTTTCTTT,CASSHGQGASYSEAFF
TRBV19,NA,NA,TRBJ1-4,TGTGCCAGTAGTGGAACAGGGCTTAGGGTAAAACTGTTTTTT,CASSGTGLRVKLFF
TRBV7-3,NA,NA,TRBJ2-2,TGTGCCAGCAGCTTCGGGGGACCGAACACCGGGGAGCTGTTTTTT,CASSFGGPNTGELFF
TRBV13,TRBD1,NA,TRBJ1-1,TGTGCCAGCAGCTTAGTCGGGCAGGGGGCCAGTGAAGCTTTCTTT,CASSLVGQGASEAFF
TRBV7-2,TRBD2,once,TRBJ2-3,TGTGCCAGCAGCTTAGCCGTGGCGGGGGGGCCCACAGATACGCAGTATTTT,CASSLAVAGGPTDTQYF
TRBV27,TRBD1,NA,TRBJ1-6,TGTGCCAGCAGTACCAGACAGGGGATCGGTTCACCCCTCCACTTT,CASSTRQGIGSPLHF
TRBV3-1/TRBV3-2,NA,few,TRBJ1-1,TGTGCCAGCAGCCAAGAGGCAGGGGTTGGGACTGAAGCTTTCTTT,CASSQEAGVGTEAFF
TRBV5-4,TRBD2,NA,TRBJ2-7,TGTGCCAGCAGTTCTAGCGGGGGCCCCTCCTACGAGCAGTACTTC,CASSSSGGPSYEQYF
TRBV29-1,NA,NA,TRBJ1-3,TGCAGCGCCGGACTCGACCGCTCTGGAAACACCATATATTTT,CSAGLDRSGNTIYF
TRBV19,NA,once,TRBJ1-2,TGTGCCAGTAGTATAGGACTTACCCTTAACTATGGCTACACCTTC,CASSIGLTLNYGYTF
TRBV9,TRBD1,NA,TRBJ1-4,TGTGCCAGCAGCGTAGGGACAGGGGGGAGCGGACTGTTTTTT,CASSVGTGGSGLFF
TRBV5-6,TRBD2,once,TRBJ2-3,TGTGCCAGCAGCGCCGGGACTAGCGGGGGGGCTAACGCAGATACGCAGTATTTT,CASSAGTSGGANADTQYF